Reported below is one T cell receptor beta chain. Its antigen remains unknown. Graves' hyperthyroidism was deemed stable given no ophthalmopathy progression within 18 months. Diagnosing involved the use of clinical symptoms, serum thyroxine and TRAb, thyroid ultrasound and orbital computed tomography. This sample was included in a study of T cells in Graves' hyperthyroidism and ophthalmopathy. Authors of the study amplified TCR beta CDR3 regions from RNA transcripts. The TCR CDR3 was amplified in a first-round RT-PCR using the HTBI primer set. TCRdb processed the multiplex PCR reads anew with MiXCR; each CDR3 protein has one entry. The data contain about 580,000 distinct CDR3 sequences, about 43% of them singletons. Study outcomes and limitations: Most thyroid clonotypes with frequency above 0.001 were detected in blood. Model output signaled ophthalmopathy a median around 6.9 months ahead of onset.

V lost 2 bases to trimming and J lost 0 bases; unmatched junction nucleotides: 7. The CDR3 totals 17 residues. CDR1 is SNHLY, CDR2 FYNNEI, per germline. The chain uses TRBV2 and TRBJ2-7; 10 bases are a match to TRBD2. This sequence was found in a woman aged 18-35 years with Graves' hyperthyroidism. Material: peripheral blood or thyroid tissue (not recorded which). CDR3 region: CASSERVSGRPSYEQYF. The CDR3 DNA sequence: TGTGCCAGCAGTGAAAGGGTTAGCGGGAGGCCCTCCTACGAGCAGTACTTC.